Presented here are 23 T cell receptor beta chains from one specimen sequenced in a study of blood T cells in healthy people across ages. Next came a second PCR, run for about 7 to 12 cycles, which used a sample-barcoded 5' primer along with a J-beta primer mix. In TCRdb, the 5' RACE reads were re-called with MiXCR into one record per CDR3 protein. The sample lists 760,000 or so distinct CDR3 sequences, 20% to 25% occurring once. These data are also associated with another study on T cells of mothers and their children.

The sample was blood. The receptors stem from a boy aged 10-17 years in good health.

This clonotype was recorded a few times. The chain combines TRBV12-3 or TRBV12-4 with TRBJ1-3; D remains unclear. CDR3 length equals 16 residues. V gave up 0 bases and J gave up 2 bases, with 11 bases separating them. DNA of the CDR3: TGTGCCAGCAGTTTAGCGCGGACTACCCCTGGAAACACCATATATTTT. Translated: CASSLARTTPGNTIYF.

This clonotype was seen more than once but under ten times. The chain carries TRBV3-1 and TRBJ2-1, with a possible D match to TRBD2 (6 bases). The CDR3 is 15 amino acids. Deletions cut 3 bases from V and 2 bases from J, with 11 bases between. Germline CDR1 is LGHDT and CDR2 is YNNKEL (reference sequence). CDR3 amino acids: CASSHGLATYNEQFF. CDR3 DNA sequence: TGTGCCAGCAGCCATGGGCTAGCGACCTACAATGAGCAGTTCTTC.

This rearrangement joins TRBV29-1 to TRBJ2-3, with D maybe TRBD1 (6 bases). V shed 4 bases and J shed 3 bases, with 14 bases lying between them. CDR3 length: 14 residues. CDR1 is SQVTM, CDR2 ANQGSEA, per germline. The CDR3 sequence: CSVVPGHRTDTQYF. In nucleotides, the CDR3 is TGCAGCGTTGTACCGGGACATAGGACAGATACGCAGTATTTT.

The chain uses TRBV6-1 and TRBJ2-1; TRBD2 might be the D (7 bases). The V end was cut by 4 bases, the J end by 4 bases, with 11 bases between. The CDR3 has 14 amino acids. CDR1 is MNHNS and CDR2 is SASEGT in the germline V gene. CDR3 sequence reads: CASSAEGGYNEQFF. The CDR3 region has the DNA TGTGCCAGCAGTGCAGAGGGGGGGTACAATGAGCAGTTCTTC.

This clonotype showed up just a few times. The V and J genes are TRBV14 and TRBJ2-7; perhaps TRBD2 as D (6 bases). V was clipped by 4 bases and J by 5 bases, with 9 bases between them. The CDR3 runs to 12 residues. Germline assignment: CDR1 SGHDN and CDR2 FVKESK. CDR3 coding DNA: TGTGCCAGCAGCCGGAGGGGTGACGAGCAGTACTTC. Its translation: CASSRRGDEQYF.

V is TRBV28 and J is TRBJ2-6, with D possibly TRBD1 on 6 matching bases. The CDR3 contains 17 residues. CDR1 is MDHEN and CDR2 is SYDVKM in the germline V gene. Trimming cost V 5 bases and J 0 bases, with 14 bases left between them. The CDR3, as DNA: TGTGCCAGCAGTCCGGGACAATTACCCTCTGGGGCCAACGTCCTGACTTTC. As protein: CASSPGQLPSGANVLTF.

This clonotype was seen more than once but under ten times. This chain links TRBV7-8 with TRBJ2-1; 9 nucleotides match TRBD2. Germline CDR1 SGHVS, CDR2 FQNEAQ. Unmatched junction bases numbered 4, after V lost 0 bases and J lost 4 bases. The CDR3 spans 16 residues. For the CDR3, the DNA is TGTGCCAGCAGCTTAGCTTTAGCGGGGGCGTACAATGAGCAGTTCTTC. The encoded protein is CASSLALAGAYNEQFF. Using reference TRBV7-8 and TRBJ2-1 for the parts outside the CDR3, the full variable domain is GAGVSQSPRYKVAKRGQDVALRCDPISGHVSLFWYQQALGQGPEFLTYFQNEAQLDKSGLPSDRFFAERPEGSVSTLKIQRTQQEDSAVYLCASSLALAGAYNEQFFGPGTRLTVL.

There are many counts of this clonotype. The J gene is TRBJ2-5, the V gene TRBV29-1, with D perhaps matching TRBD1 (6 bases). Per germline, CDR1 SQVTM and CDR2 ANQGSEA. The ends were cut back, 3 bases at V and 4 bases at J, with 15 bases in the middle. The CDR3 loop spans 14 amino acids. The CDR3 nucleotides are TGCAGCGTTGAGATGGCAGGGGTTCGAGAGACCCAGTACTTC. It codes for CSVEMAGVRETQYF.

Only a few counts were recorded for this clonotype. The genes are TRBV7-2 and TRBJ2-5, with 7 bases that match TRBD2. Looked up from germline, CDR1 is SGHTA and CDR2 is FQGNSA. V was pared by 5 bases and J by 1 base, with 10 bases of the junction left unmatched. The CDR3 contains 16 residues. The CDR3 DNA follows: TGTGCCAGCAGCCTACAAAGCCCGGGGGGCCAAGAGACCCAGTACTTC. Its translation is CASSLQSPGGQETQYF.

The V gene is TRBV10-2, the J gene TRBJ2-3; 8 nucleotides align to TRBD2. This CDR3 is built from 14 residues. The junction had 6 bases not matched to a gene; V was cut back by 6 bases and J by 4 bases. Germline V gene sequence: CDR1 WSHSY, CDR2 SAAADI. The CDR3 here is CASRPGLEADTQYF. The DNA of the CDR3 is TGCGCCAGCAGGCCGGGACTAGAGGCAGATACGCAGTATTTT.

V gene TRBV4-1 combines with J gene TRBJ2-2; D assignment may be TRBD1 or TRBD2 (5 bases each). The CDR3 sequence is 17 residues long. Looked up from germline, CDR1 is MGHRA and CDR2 is YSYEKL. V was pared by 0 bases and J by 0 bases, with 11 bases between. The DNA of the CDR3 is TGCGCCAGCAGCCAAGATCTAGGGACGACGAACACCGGGGAGCTGTTTTTT. This sequence encodes CASSQDLGTTNTGELFF.

This clonotype was counted only a few times. The chain couples TRBV4-1 to TRBJ2-7; D gene uncertain. The germline gives CDR1 MGHRA, CDR2 YSYEKL. This CDR3 has 14 residues. Trimming left V 0 bases short and J 3 bases short, with 9 bases between. The CDR3 spells CASSQDPLNYEQYF. CDR3 in DNA: TGCGCCAGCAGCCAAGATCCCCTAAACTACGAGCAGTACTTC.

This clonotype appeared a few times. The J gene is TRBJ1-5, the V gene TRBV6-6; the match to TRBD1 covers 9 bases. The CDR3 length is 14 residues. V lost 4 bases, J lost 4 bases, and 2 bases stayed unmatched. Germline-derived CDR1 and CDR2 are MNHNY and SVGAGI (reference sequence). The CDR3 here is CASSSQGANQPQHF. Written as DNA, the CDR3 is TGTGCCAGCAGTTCACAGGGGGCAAATCAGCCCCAGCATTTT.

The chain combines TRBV5-5 with TRBJ2-5, with D maybe TRBD1 (5 bases). The V gene lost 0 bases and the J gene lost 5 bases, with 11 bases spanning the gap. Germline V gene lookup returns CDR1 SGHKS and CDR2 YYEKEE (reference sequence). The CDR3 consists of 14 residues. CDR3 coding DNA: TGTGCCAGCAGCTTGGATCAGGGCATGGAGACCCAGTACTTC. Protein: CASSLDQGMETQYF.

The chain carries TRBV10-3 and TRBJ2-3; TRBD2 is a possible D gene (5 bases). Germline values: CDR1 ENHRY, CDR2 SYGVKD. V was clipped by 2 bases and J by 2 bases, with 11 bases between them. The CDR3 contains 15 residues. The CDR3 bases are TGTGCCATCAGTGAGGATGGAGGAGACACAGATACGCAGTATTTT. It translates to CAISEDGGDTDTQYF.

As to this clonotype: The junction departs from germline at one end; a sequencing error may be responsible. The chain carries TRBV20-1 and TRBJ2-7; D unclear. The germline CDR1 and CDR2 sequences are DFQATT and SNEGSKA (reference sequence). The CDR3 has 11 residues. The DNA for the CDR3 is TGCAGTGCTACCCTCCAGAGCGAGCAGTACTTT. Its protein product is CSATLQSEQYF.

This clonotype was seen more than once but under ten times. This rearrangement joins TRBV4-1 to TRBJ1-5; maybe TRBD1 (5 bases). With 1 base removed from V and 0 bases from J, the gap between germline ends came to 10 bases. This CDR3 region has 16 residues. Germline V gives CDR1 MGHRA, CDR2 YSYEKL. The CDR3 spells CASSQGGDYSNQPQHF. CDR3 DNA sequence: TGCGCCAGCAGCCAAGGAGGGGACTATAGCAATCAGCCCCAGCATTTT.

This clonotype showed up just a few times. The chain is built from TRBV19 and TRBJ1-5; D call uncertain. Germline CDR1 is LNHDA and CDR2 is SQIVND (reference sequence). The CDR3 covers 15 residues. Deletions cut 3 bases from V and 6 bases from J, with 15 bases between. The chain's CDR3 is CASSIMVSDVQPQHF. The CDR3 DNA reads as TGTGCCAGTAGTATCATGGTCTCTGATGTTCAGCCCCAGCATTTT.

The genes are TRBV29-1 and TRBJ2-5; no firm D call. CDR1 is SQVTM, CDR2 ANQGSEA, per germline. CDR3 length: 15 residues. Trimming left V 0 bases short and J 5 bases short, with 16 bases between. For the CDR3, the DNA is TGCAGCGTTGAAGATCCCCCCGGTCAGGCTGAGACCCAGTACTTC. Translating gives CSVEDPPGQAETQYF. Variable domain in full (rest from reference TRBV29-1 and TRBJ2-5): SAVISQKPSRDICQRGTSLTIQCQVDSQVTMMFWYRQQPGQSLTLIATANQGSEATYESGFVIDKFPISRPNLTFSTLTVSNMSPEDSSIYLCSVEDPPGQAETQYFGPGTRLLVL.

Only a few counts were recorded for this clonotype. The chain carries TRBV20-1 and TRBJ1-3; TRBD1 is a possible D gene (5 bases). CDR1 is DFQATT and CDR2 is SNEGSKA in the germline V gene (reference sequence). V gave up 0 bases and J gave up 4 bases, with 13 bases separating them. The CDR3 extends over 15 amino acids. The CDR3 sequence is CSARDGVAGGNTIYF. The CDR3 nucleotides read TGCAGTGCTAGAGATGGGGTAGCAGGGGGAAACACCATATATTTT.

This clonotype came up a few times. This chain's CDR3 is CASSLWSGANYGYTF. CDR3 sequence (DNA): TGTGCCAGCAGCTTATGGTCAGGGGCAAACTATGGCTACACCTTC. V usage is TRBV7-2 and J usage is TRBJ1-2; the D gene is possibly TRBD1 (6 bases). The CDR3 has 15 residues. With 2 bases removed from V and 2 bases from J, the gap between germline ends came to 12 bases. Germline V gene lookup returns CDR1 SGHTA and CDR2 FQGNSA.

This clonotype has just a few counts. The rearrangement links TRBV12-3 or TRBV12-4 to TRBJ2-5; TRBD2 agrees at 11 bases. This CDR3 spans 18 amino acids. After removal of 6 bases from V and 1 base from J, the junction contained 13 bases not matched to a gene. The CDR3 protein is CASRTGTSGSRRQETQYF. CDR3 nucleotides: TGTGCCAGCAGGACCGGGACTAGCGGATCCAGACGCCAAGAGACCCAGTACTTC.

This clonotype was observed a few times. The V gene is TRBV4-2, the J gene TRBJ1-4, with 9 bases aligning to TRBD1. V lost 4 bases and J lost 6; bases outside the gene matches: 6. CDR1 and CDR2 from the germline V gene are LGHNA and YNFKEQ. The CDR3 totals 15 residues. The CDR3 nucleotides read TGTGCCAGCAGCCGGATAGACAGGGGGGATGAAAAACTGTTTTTT. Encoded protein: CASSRIDRGDEKLFF.